This entry features one TCR beta chain sequence. This clonotype is categorized as medium-sized (0.01 to 0.1%). The antigen this receptor binds is unknown. No clone much larger than this one lies a single base away; base qualities are absent. Libraries were constructed by multiplex PCR. The sequencer was an Illumina HiSeq 2500. TCRbeta libraries were built by three rounds of nested PCR using primers (Table S4), following protocols modified from ARM-PCR. Before sequencing, PCR products in the 200-500 bp range were cut out of the gel and cleaned up using the QIAquick gel extraction kit. Processing in the source paper ran as follows. Trimmomatic was used to clean the reads, FLASH merged the cleaned reads into complete CDR3 sequences, and MiTCR assigned the sequences to V(D)J germline segments. Clonal diversity was calculated as the inverse Simpson's index using VDJtools. In-frame sequences without a premature stop codon were defined as productive reads. Through fastp at Q25 and MiXCR, TCRdb rebuilt clones from the public reads, retaining in-frame beta chains. CDR3 protein duplicates are merged, each entry listing the most common genes and DNA. TCRdb, not the original authors, processed these V and J calls. Here the sample has about 48,000 distinct CDR3 sequences; roughly two thirds occur a single time. 30% of the sample comes from the top ten.

This sample is part of a study of tumor and adjacent non-tumor tissue in lung cancer (dated by TCRdb to the late 2010s). For the study in its entirety: The cohort included eleven to twelve adenocarcinoma, a couple of squamous cell carcinoma and 1 small cell lung cancer patients. Ages among the approximately 15 patients ranged from roughly 30 to 85 years, there were 10 men and 5 women, and disease was at TNM stage I to III. A total of some 130,000,000 productive TCRbeta reads were generated by sequencing, corresponding to an average of around 4 million reads per sample. Bulk TCRbeta repertoires were compared between lung tumor tissue and matched distant non-tumor lung tissue obtained from around 14 lung cancer patients. TCRbeta CDR3 sequencing was performed on about 30 paired specimens, with one tumor sample and one normal lung sample collected per patient. Here is what the overall study found, with its caveats: Significantly higher TCR diversity (inverse Simpson) was observed in tumor tissue than in normal lung tissue (around 460 vs 160, P = 0.0075, Mann-Whitney U test). Peripheral blood was not sequenced, so blood TCRbeta repertoires were not examined in the lung cancer patients of the study. The sequencing platform is not named in the methods, and unique molecular identifiers are not mentioned. The cohort had only around 14 patients, and the authors noted that larger samples and more detailed clinical data are needed. In normal lung, the top 100 clones accounted for a significantly larger cumulative share of the repertoire than in tumor tissue. TCR diversity was significantly higher in younger patients, and greater tumor TCR diversity was associated with shorter overall survival and shorter disease-free survival.

RNA was isolated from bulk, unsorted tissue, and RNA quality was assessed with a NanoDrop ND-1000 and an Agilent 2100. The normal lung samples consisted of distant non-tumor tissue collected more than 3 cm from the tumor edge. All donors had newly diagnosed lung cancer, had not received prior chemotherapy, and were admitted for thoracic surgery in China between August and November 2014. Patients with previous radiotherapy or chemotherapy, or with another concurrent cancer, were excluded from the study. Pieces of surgical tissue measuring roughly 1-2.1 cm3 were kept in RNAlater solution and stored at -80 degrees C until use. Deletion took 1 base off V and 1 base off J, with a span of 6 bases between the germline ends. The germline V gene specifies SQVTM as CDR1 and ANQGSEA as CDR2. The CDR3 contains 13 residues, cysteine and phenylalanine counted. Here the CDR3 DNA is all that survives: 39 bases in frame from base 1.

Sequenced sample: distant non-tumor lung tissue. The sequence is built from TRBV29-1 and TRBJ2-3; no D gene can be assigned with confidence. The source is a woman between 65 and 79 years old with non-small cell lung cancer. For the CDR3, the sequence is CSVEVAGTDTQYF. In nucleotide form, the sequence is TGCAGCGTTGAAGTCGCAGGCACAGATACGCAGTATTTT.